This TCR beta chain stems from a study of blood T cells in healthy people across ages. A second about 7 to 12 cycle PCR used barcoded and J-beta primers. TCRdb recomputed calls from the 5' RACE reads with MiXCR, one row per CDR3 protein. This sample has 800,000 to 950,000 distinct CDR3 sequences, with roughly 34% found just once. Study results and caveats: Long-lived and aged donors differed, with more naive CD4+ cells and higher diversity in the long-lived. Diversity was estimated from one million T cells, and these estimates were considered underestimates.

Germline-derived CDR1 and CDR2 are SNHLY and FYNNEI. After removal of 5 bases from V and 5 bases from J, the junction contained 8 bases not matched to a gene. The CDR3 has 15 amino acids. Note on this clonotype: As yet, its antigen is unknown.

The rearrangement uses TRBV2 and TRBJ2-3, with TRBD2 identical over 9 bases. This TCR was recovered from a man aged 18-30 years in good health. Sequencing was performed on blood. CDR3 sequence reads: CASSLEAGGQDTQYF. The CDR3 region has the DNA TGTGCCAGCAGTCTAGAGGCGGGGGGGCAAGATACGCAGTATTTT.